The 22 T cell receptor beta chains reported below all come from one sample, sequenced in a study of blood T cell repertoires in COVID-19. TCRdb's copy holds only in-frame clones and misses some; the assay was immunoSEQ multiplex PCR. The data hold 250,000 to 400,000 clones, with 89% observed a single time. The sequenced material came from PBMCs or T cells enriched from blood (not recorded which). These TCRs come from a man in his fifties or sixties who had recovered from COVID-19.

The V call is TRBV15, the J call TRBJ2-3; possible D gene TRBD1, 6 bases. Germline V gives CDR1 LNHNV, CDR2 YYDKDF (reference sequence). The CDR3 spans 14 residues. The V end was cut by 0 bases, the J end by 8 bases, with 12 bases between. The CDR3: CATSRDRGRGTQYF. The CDR3 DNA reads TGTGCCACCAGCAGAGACCGGGGCAGGGGTACGCAGTATTTT.

As concerns this clone: Sequence at one end of the junction differs from germline and may be a read error. The genes are TRBV6-2 or TRBV6-3 and TRBJ2-5, with TRBD1 matching 8 bases. Germline V gives CDR1 MNHEY, CDR2 SVGEGT. The CDR3 is 15 amino acids. The CDR3 DNA sequence: TGTGCCAGCAGTGACTCAGGGGGCGGGTGGGAGACCCAGTACTTC. It yields the protein CASSDSGGGWETQYF.

This chain joins TRBV7-2 and TRBJ1-1, with D possibly being TRBD1 (5 bases). The CDR3 is 14 amino acids. Germline CDR1 SGHTA, CDR2 FQGNSA. The V gene lost 5 bases and the J gene lost 0 bases, with 10 bases spanning the gap. The CDR3 DNA reads as TGTGCCAGCAGCACCCCGGGGGTGAACACTGAAGCTTTCTTT. Translating gives CASSTPGVNTEAFF.

The CDR3: CSVATGEPEAFF. The CDR3 DNA reads as TGCAGCGTTGCGACAGGGGAACCCGAAGCTTTCTTT. The chain uses TRBV29-1 and TRBJ1-1; 8 nucleotides agree with TRBD1. Germline values: CDR1 SQVTM, CDR2 ANQGSEA. The CDR3 is 12 amino acids. Trimming cost V 4 bases and J 8 bases; bases outside gene matches: 6.

This chain uses TRBV5-1 with TRBJ2-1; TRBD2 matches at 10 bases. Per germline, CDR1 SGHRS and CDR2 YFSETQ. V gave up 4 bases and J gave up 10 bases; unmatched junction bases: 11. This CDR3 is 15 amino acids long. The CDR3 DNA reads as TGCGCCAGCAGCATTACCGGGACTAGCGATCTGGAGCAGTTCTTC. It yields the protein CASSITGTSDLEQFF.

V and J are TRBV7-2 and TRBJ1-1; D unresolved. V dropped 10 bases and J dropped 0 bases, with 12 bases sitting between them. Germline CDR1 is SGHTA and CDR2 is FQGNSA. The CDR3 extends over 13 amino acids. For the CDR3, the DNA is TGTGCCACAAAACTTAATTTGAACACTGAAGCTTTCTTT. Its translation: CATKLNLNTEAFF.

This rearrangement joins TRBV11-2 to TRBJ2-7; maybe TRBD1 (6 bases). The germline V and J ends were trimmed by 0 bases and 4 bases, with 13 bases remaining between them. Germline-derived CDR1 and CDR2 are SGHAT and FQNNGV. There are 15 residues in the CDR3. The chain's CDR3 is CASSLEGRGSYEQYF. As DNA, the CDR3 is TGTGCCAGCAGCTTAGAAGGCAGGGGTTCATACGAGCAGTACTTC.

As concerns this clone: The germline gene is not matched at one end of the junction; a read error may be the cause. This sample also contains other DNA sequences that code for the same CDR3. V and J are TRBV9 and TRBJ1-1, with 7 bases matching TRBD1. This CDR3 has 16 residues. CDR1 is SGDLS, CDR2 YYNGEE, per germline. The chain's CDR3 is CASSVGGQGGYTEAFF. DNA of the CDR3: TGCGCCAGCAGCGTAGGGGGGCAGGGGGGTTACACTGAAGCTTTCTTT.

The V gene is TRBV6-5, the J gene TRBJ1-6; D might be TRBD1 (6 bases). The CDR3 extends over 14 amino acids. Per germline, CDR1 MNHEY and CDR2 SVGAGI. Trimming shortened V by 6 bases and J by 5 bases, and 11 bases separated the two germline ends. In DNA form, the CDR3 reads TGTGCCAGCAGGGACAGACCGGATAATTCACCCCTCCACTTT. Translating gives CASRDRPDNSPLHF.

The chain links TRBV23-1 to TRBJ1-6; weak D call: TRBD1 (5 bases). TRBV23-1 falls under the ORF class, with uncertain function. The V end was cut by 0 bases, the J end by 10 bases, with 25 bases between. This CDR3 comprises 19 residues. CDR3 loop: CASSQSDRPASNDQSPLHF. CDR3 nucleotides: TGCGCCAGCAGTCAATCAGACAGACCCGCCTCGAATGATCAGTCACCCCTCCACTTT.

The rearrangement links TRBV5-1 to TRBJ2-1; D remains ambiguous. V shed 2 bases and J shed 4 bases, with 13 bases lying between them. The CDR3 totals 15 residues. Germline V gene lookup returns CDR1 SGHRS and CDR2 YFSETQ. DNA for the CDR3: TGCGCCAGCAGCTTAAACGGAGACCTTTACAATGAGCAGTTCTTC. This encodes CASSLNGDLYNEQFF.

This rearrangement joins TRBV7-9 to TRBJ2-2; no clear D. The CDR3 is made up of 13 amino acids. With 4 bases removed from V and 8 bases from J, the gap between germline ends came to 11 bases. Germline assignment: CDR1 SEHNR and CDR2 FQNEAQ (reference sequence). The CDR3 bases are TGTGCCAGCAGCTCAGAGAGGCGTGGGGAGCTGTTTTTT. Encoded protein: CASSSERRGELFF.

This chain joins TRBV3-1 (or the pseudogene TRBV3-2) and TRBJ2-3; 14 nucleotides line up with TRBD2. This CDR3 has 15 residues. V shed 3 bases and J 4 bases; nucleotides not matched to a gene: 0. Per germline, CDR1 LGHDT and CDR2 YNNKEL (reference sequence). CDR3 sequence: CASSQGLAGADTQYF. DNA of the CDR3: TGTGCCAGCAGCCAGGGACTAGCGGGAGCAGATACGCAGTATTTT.

The DNA for the CDR3 is TGCGCCAGCAGCTTGGGAGGTGGAGACCCTCGTCGTGGCTACACCTTC. It encodes CASSLGGGDPRRGYTF. The chain recombines TRBV5-1 with TRBJ1-2; D not resolved. CDR1 is SGHRS, CDR2 YFSETQ, per germline. CDR3 length: 16 residues. V lost 0 bases and J 7 bases, leaving 19 bases between the germline ends.

This clone was counted between two and nine times. V and J are TRBV7-2 and TRBJ2-2; no clear D. The CDR3 covers 14 residues. The V end lost 4 bases, the J end lost 4 bases, and 10 bases lay between the germline ends. Germline CDR1 and CDR2: SGHTA and FQGNSA. CDR3 sequence: CASSSTLFTGELFF. The CDR3 DNA is TGTGCCAGCAGCTCGACTCTATTCACCGGGGAGCTGTTTTTT.

This chain links TRBV6-5 with TRBJ2-2; D unresolved. The V and J ends lost 6 bases and 8 bases respectively, with 10 bases between them. The CDR3 spans 12 residues. The germline CDR1 and CDR2 sequences are MNHEY and SVGAGI. The DNA of the CDR3 is TGTGCCAGCAGGTCCACAGTGGGGGAGCTGTTTTTT. This translates into CASRSTVGELFF.

The V call is TRBV18, the J call TRBJ1-1; D may be TRBD1 (5 bases). Germline-derived CDR1 and CDR2 are KGHSH and LQKENI. Trimming shortened V by 1 base and J by 3 bases, and 12 bases separated the two germline ends. The length of the CDR3 is 15 residues. DNA of the CDR3: TGTGCCAGCTCACCACTCGGGGGAACGGACACTGAAGCTTTCTTT. Its translation is CASSPLGGTDTEAFF.

This clone has a single count. The V call is TRBV19, the J call TRBJ1-5; D is undetermined. The germline gives CDR1 LNHDA, CDR2 SQIVND (reference sequence). V shed 6 bases and J shed 0 bases, with 12 bases lying between them. The CDR3 is made up of 15 amino acids. CDR3 loop: CASSISGFSNQPQHF. CDR3 nucleotides: TGTGCCAGTAGCATATCGGGGTTTAGCAATCAGCCCCAGCATTTT.

The table lists this clone with a few counts. J is TRBJ2-5 and V is TRBV11-2, with a weak D call TRBD2 (7 bases). The V gene's germline CDR1 is SGHAT and CDR2 FQNNGV. CDR3 length: 13 residues. Trimming removed 0 bases from V and 6 bases from J, with 8 bases in between. Written as DNA, the CDR3 is TGTGCCAGCAGCTTAGAGGGGGGGCAGACCCAGTACTTC. It yields the protein CASSLEGGQTQYF.

J is TRBJ1-3 and V is TRBV12-3 or TRBV12-4; D gene ambiguous. The V and J ends lost 10 bases and 3 bases respectively, with 10 bases between them. The CDR3 has 12 amino acids. The DNA of the CDR3 is TGTGCCACCAGAATACTTGGAAACACCATATATTTT. Its protein is CATRILGNTIYF.

This clone was counted once. The CDR3 DNA sequence: TGTGCCAGCAGCCACGCCGGCGGGGGAGCCCCCTACGAGCAGTACTTC. Protein sequence: CASSHAGGGAPYEQYF. V and J are TRBV3-1 (or the pseudogene TRBV3-2) and TRBJ2-7, with 7 nucleotides matching TRBD2. CDR1 LGHDT and CDR2 YNNKEL come from the germline V gene (reference sequence). J gave up 2 bases and V 3 bases, and 10 bases lay outside the gene matches. The CDR3 contains 16 residues.

The chain recombines TRBV5-1 with TRBJ1-2; 7 bases map to TRBD1. This CDR3 has 14 amino acids. The V gene end was trimmed by 2 bases and the J gene end by 7 bases; junction bases not matched to a gene: 8. Germline-derived CDR1 and CDR2 are SGHRS and YFSETQ. The CDR3 DNA follows: TGCGCCAGCAGCTTACACGACAGGGATCCTGGCTACACCTTC. Translation gives CASSLHDRDPGYTF.